The 15 T cell receptor beta chains presented below share a single source sample, sequenced in a study of post-analysis software for immune sequencing data. The study's findings and limits: The study found TRBV5-6, TRBV5-1 and TRBV20-1 among four to six TRBV segments more frequent in patients than controls.

These TCRs are of unknown antigen specificity. Built from TCR beta cDNA, the libraries had unique molecular identifiers in them. TCRdb processed the PCR reads anew with MiXCR; each CDR3 protein has one entry. This table holds more than 450,000 distinct CDR3 sequences, around 31% found once. Sequencing was done on a sample of blood. The receptors derive from a girl aged 2-17 years with multiple sclerosis.

CDR3 loop: CATRPRGGSSTDTQYF. The DNA for the CDR3 is TGTGCCACCCGACCAAGGGGAGGGTCTAGCACAGATACGCAGTATTTT. The chain links TRBV3-1 to TRBJ2-3; the match to TRBD2 covers 7 bases. V gave up 10 bases and J gave up 0 bases; unmatched junction bases: 13. Germline loops: CDR1 LGHDT, CDR2 YNNKEL (reference sequence). The CDR3 contains 16 residues.

This clonotype has just a few counts. The chain recombines TRBV28 with TRBJ2-1; 11 positions match TRBD2. There are 16 residues in the CDR3. Looked up from germline, CDR1 is MDHEN and CDR2 is SYDVKM. V shed 3 bases, J shed 4 bases, and the junction held 5 bases outside the gene matches. The CDR3 sequence is CASSFDLAGGYNEQFF. The CDR3 DNA reads as TGTGCCAGCAGTTTTGACCTAGCGGGGGGTTACAATGAGCAGTTCTTC.

J is TRBJ2-6 and V is TRBV24-1; 8 bases line up with TRBD1. With V trimmed by 4 bases and J by 3 bases, 10 bases remained unmatched. The CDR3 is 18 amino acids. CDR1 is KGHDR and CDR2 is SFDVKD in the germline V gene. CDR3 coding DNA: TGTGCCACCAGTGAAGGACAGGGAATAGGCTTTGGGGCCAACGTCCTGACTTTC. This gives the protein CATSEGQGIGFGANVLTF.

The chain links TRBV7-9 to TRBJ2-5; 10 bases are a match to TRBD1. Germline loops: CDR1 SEHNR, CDR2 FQNEAQ (reference sequence). The ends lost 5 bases at V and 4 bases at J; junction bases unmatched: 4. The CDR3 extends over 14 amino acids. CDR3 bases: TGTGCCAGCAGCATCGGACAGGGGGTAGAGACCCAGTACTTC. Translation gives CASSIGQGVETQYF.

V and J are TRBV7-2 and TRBJ1-5; D remains ambiguous. The germline V gene encodes CDR1 SGHTA and CDR2 FQGNSA. This CDR3 region has 15 residues. V gave up 5 bases and J gave up 5 bases, with 16 bases separating them. CDR3 amino acids: CASSPMIGRDQPQHF. The CDR3 DNA reads as TGTGCCAGCAGCCCCATGATAGGGAGGGATCAGCCCCAGCATTTT.

This clonotype appeared a few times. The V and J genes are TRBV6-6 and TRBJ1-2; D possibly corresponds to TRBD1 (5 bases). The CDR3 has 13 residues. Germline V gives CDR1 MNHNY, CDR2 SVGAGI (reference sequence). The ends were cut back, 2 bases at V and 4 bases at J, with 8 bases in the middle. The CDR3 DNA sequence: TGTGCCAGCAGTTACGGGGGTAGCTATGGCTACACCTTC. Translating gives CASSYGGSYGYTF.

This clonotype was observed a few times. The chain uses TRBV7-2 and TRBJ2-5, with 13 bases lining up with TRBD2. The CDR3 sequence is 18 residues long. Germline CDR1 reads SGHTA; CDR2 reads FQGNSA. With 4 bases clipped from V and 0 bases from J, the junction kept 8 bases outside the gene matches. The CDR3 reads CASSSEGTSGEYQETQYF. In DNA, the CDR3 is TGTGCCAGCAGCTCCGAAGGGACTAGCGGGGAGTACCAAGAGACCCAGTACTTC. Combining the CDR3 with reference TRBV7-2 and TRBJ2-5 gives the whole variable domain GAGVSQSPSNKVTEKGKDVELRCDPISGHTALYWYRQSLGQGLEFLIYFQGNSAPDKSGLPSDRFSAERTGGSVSTLTIQRTQQEDSAVYLCASSSEGTSGEYQETQYFGPGTRLLVL.

Comments on this clonotype: Compared with germline, one end of the junction differs, possibly owing to a read error. The chain uses TRBV10-3 and TRBJ2-5; no firm D call. The CDR3 sequence is 13 residues long. The V gene's germline CDR1 is ENHRY and CDR2 SYGVKD. The CDR3 sequence: CAIREFEDETQYF. The CDR3 bases are TGTGCCATCAGGGAGTTCGAGGACGAGACCCAGTACTTC.

This rearrangement joins TRBV7-8 to TRBJ2-2; D assignment may be TRBD1 or TRBD2 (5 bases each). The V end was cut by 8 bases, the J end by 0 bases, with 25 bases between. The CDR3 has 19 residues. The germline V gene has CDR1 SGHVS and CDR2 FQNEAQ. CDR3 DNA: TGTGCCAGCCGACGAACCCGGGGCCACACCCCAACGAACACCGGGGAGCTGTTTTTT. The encoded protein is CASRRTRGHTPTNTGELFF.

CDR3 sequence reads: CSAGTSGGYNEQFF. The CDR3 nucleotides read TGCAGTGCTGGGACTAGCGGGGGGTACAATGAGCAGTTCTTC. The genes are TRBV20-1 and TRBJ2-1; TRBD2 matches 15 bases. Trimming took 5 bases from V and 4 from J; bases not matched to a gene: 0. The CDR3 extends over 14 amino acids. Germline loops: CDR1 DFQATT, CDR2 SNEGSKA (reference sequence).

The chain employs TRBV9 and TRBJ1-5, with a possible D match to TRBD1 (6 bases). Germline V gene data show CDR1 as SGDLS and CDR2 as YYNGEE. The length of the CDR3 is 15 residues. The V gene lost 1 base and the J gene lost 1 base, with 9 bases spanning the gap. CDR3 loop: CASSVSTGSNQPQHF. The DNA of the CDR3 is TGTGCCAGCAGCGTAAGTACAGGGAGCAATCAGCCCCAGCATTTT.

This chain's CDR3 is CATITTGTDTQYF. In nucleotides, the CDR3 is TGTGCCACCATCACCACGGGCACAGATACGCAGTATTTT. V gene TRBV12-3 or TRBV12-4 combines with J gene TRBJ2-3; D remains ambiguous. The CDR3 extends over 13 amino acids. The V end lost 10 bases, the J end lost 1 base, and 12 bases lay between the germline ends.

As for this clonotype: A much larger clone differs from this one at a single base, so this may be a read error. The chain couples TRBV7-9 to TRBJ2-3; no clear D gene. CDR3 size: 11 residues. The V gene's germline CDR1 is SEHNR and CDR2 FQNEAQ (reference sequence). CDR3 nucleotide sequence: TGTTCCAGCAGCTTTTCAGATACGCAGTATTTT. It yields the protein CSSSFSDTQYF.

The gene calls are TRBV20-1 and TRBJ2-7, with a possible D match to TRBD1 (6 bases). CDR1 is DFQATT, CDR2 SNEGSKA, per germline (reference sequence). The V gene lost 0 bases and the J gene lost 6 bases, with 9 bases spanning the gap. The CDR3 sequence is 12 residues long. The chain's CDR3 is CSARDQGFEQYF. DNA of the CDR3: TGCAGTGCTAGAGATCAGGGGTTCGAGCAGTACTTC.

There are a few counts of this clonotype. The chain has TRBV5-1 and TRBJ2-1, with D unclear. The germline V gene encodes CDR1 SGHRS and CDR2 YFSETQ. V was shortened by 4 bases and J by 0 bases, with 11 bases between the two germline ends. The CDR3 totals 15 residues. CDR3 DNA sequence: TGCGCCAGCAGCACAGACAATCGCTCCTACAATGAGCAGTTCTTC. Protein sequence: CASSTDNRSYNEQFF.